This is a list of T cell receptor beta chains from one sample in a study of shared clonotypes between healthy human individuals. TCRdb keeps only in-frame clones here, not all; method: immunoSEQ multiplex PCR. The sample records about 990,000 clones, about 84% being singletons. What was sequenced was memory CD4+ T cells from PBMCs. These receptors were taken from a man aged 18 to 30 in good health. Some clones in this sample may be carry-over from other donors' samples. The CDR3 runs from the conserved cysteine through the conserved F or W. A D gene is named only where the DNA matches it firmly. Only some rows state a clone size, as once, few, many or a class for expanded clones.

abundance	v_gene	d_gene	j_gene	CDR3aa	CDR3nt
-	TRBV10-3	-	TRBJ1-2	CAISESTPSENYGYTF	TGTGCCATCAGTGAGTCGACTCCGTCAGAAAACTATGGCTACACCTTC
-	TRBV30	-	TRBJ1-5	CAWSGVGQPQHF	TGTGCCTGGAGTGGGGTGGGTCAGCCCCAGCATTTT
-	TRBV27	TRBD2	TRBJ2-2	CASRVTSGHTGELFF	TGTGCCAGCAGAGTAACTAGCGGACACACCGGGGAGCTGTTTTTT
few	TRBV7-8	-	TRBJ2-7	CASSRDLSYEQYF	TGTGCCAGCAGCCGGGACTTATCCTACGAGCAGTACTTC
-	TRBV4-1	-	TRBJ1-1	CASSQERGGTEAFF	TGCGCCAGCAGCCAAGAGCGGGGCGGCACTGAAGCTTTCTTT
few	TRBV5-1	TRBD1	TRBJ2-2	CASRSGTGGTGELFF	TGCGCCAGCCGATCCGGGACAGGCGGGACCGGGGAGCTGTTTTTT
-	TRBV7-8	TRBD1	TRBJ2-3	CASSTRRQGRTDTQYF	TGTGCCAGCAGCACCAGGCGACAGGGACGCACAGATACGCAGTATTTT
-	TRBV5-1	TRBD2	TRBJ2-5	CASSYAGTSGRETQYF	TGCGCCAGCAGCTACGCCGGGACTAGCGGGAGAGAGACCCAGTACTTC
-	TRBV29-1	-	TRBJ2-1	CSVGALGYNEQFF	TGCAGCGTTGGGGCTTTAGGATACAATGAGCAGTTCTTC
-	TRBV29-1	TRBD1	TRBJ1-1	CSAGQENTEAFF	TGCAGCGCTGGACAGGAGAACACTGAAGCTTTCTTT
-	TRBV7-9	TRBD1	TRBJ1-2	CASSSTGGLYGYTF	TGTGCCAGCAGCTCGACAGGGGGCCTCTATGGCTACACCTTC
once	TRBV25-1	-	TRBJ2-3	CASSDYSDTQYF	TGTGCCAGCAGCGACTATTCGGATACGCAGTATTTT
-	TRBV6-6	-	TRBJ1-5	CASSYGMGRPNQPQHF	TGTGCCAGCAGTTACGGAATGGGTCGCCCGAATCAGCCCCAGCATTTT
-	TRBV10-1	TRBD2	TRBJ2-1	CASSEDPSGSYNEQFF	TGCGCCAGCAGTGAGGATCCTAGCGGGTCCTACAATGAGCAGTTCTTC
-	TRBV18	-	TRBJ1-2	CASSLISANYGYTF	TGTGCCAGCTCTCTGATCTCTGCTAACTATGGCTACACCTTC
-	TRBV5-6	-	TRBJ1-6	CASSLLRQASGSPLHF	TGTGCCAGCAGCTTACTGCGACAGGCCTCCGGTTCACCCCTCCACTTT